Listed below are T cell receptor beta chains from one sample, sequenced in a study of T cell responses to AZD1222 COVID-19 vaccine. Clones were read by immunoSEQ multiplex PCR, and TCRdb kept only the in-frame ones, dropping some. The table includes about 140,000 clones, about 91% detected once. Sequences were derived from peripheral blood, sampled on day 0 of AZD1222 vaccination. The receptor set was obtained from an adult in good health. Each CDR3 is given with its conserved first and last residue. The D gene is left open where the match is weak. The listing skips clone size in some rows; elsewhere it reads once, few, many or a size class.

cdr3_nt cdr3_aa j_call clone_size v_call d_call
TGTGCCAGTAGTATTTATCCTAGCGGGTCTACTTACTCCTACAATGAGCAGTTCTTC CASSIYPSGSTYSYNEQFF TRBJ2-1 NA TRBV19 TRBD2
TGTGCCAGCAGTTTGCCCGCAAGGGCTGGCTATGGCTACACCTTC CASSLPARAGYGYTF TRBJ1-2 once TRBV28 NA
TGTGCCAGCAAAACAGGGGACAGCCCTTATGGCTACACCTTC CASKTGDSPYGYTF TRBJ1-2 few TRBV2 TRBD1
TGTGCCACCAGCAGAGAACGGACAGCCATTGAAGCTTTCTTT CATSRERTAIEAFF TRBJ1-1 NA TRBV15 NA
TGTGCCAGCAGCCTGTCGGCTGCAACTAATGAAAAACTGTTTTTT CASSLSAATNEKLFF TRBJ1-4 NA TRBV28 NA
TGTGCCAGTAGTATGGGAGGCAGGGGTAACGAGCAGTACTTC CASSMGGRGNEQYF TRBJ2-7 NA TRBV19 NA
TGTGCCAGCAGTGAAGCGGTCAAGGGGAGGTCGTCTCCCTACGAGCAGTACTTC CASSEAVKGRSSPYEQYF TRBJ2-7 NA TRBV6-1 NA
TGTGCCAGTACCCAACACGGGGGCGTCCGAGAACTAGACCCTTCGGCTGAGCAGTTCTTC CASTQHGGVRELDPSAEQFF TRBJ2-1 few TRBV19 NA
TGTGCCAGCAGCCCGGACAGGGACGGGGGCTACACCTTC CASSPDRDGGYTF TRBJ1-2 once TRBV7-2 TRBD1
TGTGCCACCCGGGGGACGGACACTCATGGCTACACCTTC CATRGTDTHGYTF TRBJ1-2 NA TRBV24-1 NA
TGTGCCAGCAGCTTTGGGCCGGAGGGGAACTATGGCTACACCTTC CASSFGPEGNYGYTF TRBJ1-2 NA TRBV11-2 NA
TGCAGCGTTGAAGATTTTTGGGCTGGTACGCAGTTCTTC CSVEDFWAGTQFF TRBJ2-1 NA TRBV29-1 NA
TGTGCCATCAGTGAGTCCCGATACGAGCAGTACTTC CAISESRYEQYF TRBJ2-7 NA TRBV10-3 NA
TGTGCCAGTAGTATTTTCCCGAACTACGAGCAGTACTTC CASSIFPNYEQYF TRBJ2-7 NA TRBV19 NA
TGTGCCAGCAGTGAAGCGAGGGGCTCTGGGGCCAACGTCCTGACTTTC CASSEARGSGANVLTF TRBJ2-6 NA TRBV2 NA
TGTGCCAGCAGCTTTGATGGCTACACCTTC CASSFDGYTF TRBJ1-2 NA TRBV7-8 NA
TGTGCCAGCCCCCCGGGGGTGGGACAGGGTTCTGTAAGCCCCCAGCATTTT CASPPGVGQGSVSPQHF TRBJ1-5 once TRBV28 TRBD1
TGTGCCAGCAGCTTAGATGAGGGGGCGAGGGGGCCCTTCCTGGCCAACGTCCTGACTTTC CASSLDEGARGPFLANVLTF TRBJ2-6 NA TRBV11-2 TRBD1
TGCAGCGTTATTAGCGGAAACACCGGGGAGCTGTTTTTT CSVISGNTGELFF TRBJ2-2 NA TRBV29-1 NA
TGCGCCAGCAGCCAACGTTGGCGCGATACCTACAATGAGCAGTTCTTC CASSQRWRDTYNEQFF TRBJ2-1 once TRBV4-1 NA
TGCGCCAGCAGCGGAACCGGGACTAGCGGGGCCGGGGAGCTGTTTTTT CASSGTGTSGAGELFF TRBJ2-2 NA TRBV5-1 TRBD2
TGTGCCAGCAGTCCCGACACGGGGCGCAATCAGCCCCAGCATTTT CASSPDTGRNQPQHF TRBJ1-5 NA TRBV27 NA
TGTGCCAGCAGCTTGGGCCGGAGGTTCGATGAGCAGTTCTTC CASSLGRRFDEQFF TRBJ2-1 NA TRBV13 NA
TGTGCCACCAGCAGCGACAGGGGGGAATACGAGCAGTACTTC CATSSDRGEYEQYF TRBJ2-7 NA TRBV15 TRBD1
TGCGCCAGCCAAAGACAGGGAGGCACTGAAGCTTTCTTT CASQRQGGTEAFF TRBJ1-1 few TRBV10-2 TRBD1
TGTGCCAGCAGCTTAAATTCGGGCCTCTATGGCTACACCTTC CASSLNSGLYGYTF TRBJ1-2 NA TRBV7-6 NA
TGTGCCAGCAGCGCGGGACTAGCGGGGCACACAGATACGCAGTATTTT CASSAGLAGHTDTQYF TRBJ2-3 few TRBV7-2 TRBD2
TGTGCCAGCAGCAGTGGGGGGGACCTGATCTTC CASSSGGDLIF TRBJ2-1 NA TRBV9 TRBD2
TGTGCCAGCAGTTTAGCGGGGTCCTTCTACAATGAGCAGTTCTTC CASSLAGSFYNEQFF TRBJ2-1 NA TRBV28 NA
TGTGCCAGCAGTGACCGACTGGGACCGAGTAGGGAAAAACTGTTTTTT CASSDRLGPSREKLFF TRBJ1-4 NA TRBV6-1 NA
TGTGCCAGCAGGGAAGGGGGGACCAACACTGAAGCTTTCTTT CASREGGTNTEAFF TRBJ1-1 NA TRBV6-1 NA
TGTGCCAGCTCACCTACAATAGGGGGGCAAGAGACCCAGTACTTC CASSPTIGGQETQYF TRBJ2-5 NA TRBV18 NA
TGTGCCAGCAGTTCCCGGACTAGCGGCACAGATACGCAGTATTTT CASSSRTSGTDTQYF TRBJ2-3 NA TRBV28 TRBD2
TGTGCCAGCTCACCACAGGTCCCCTCTGGAGATGAGCAGTTCTTC CASSPQVPSGDEQFF TRBJ2-1 NA TRBV18 NA
TGTGCCAGCAGCTACGGGGGTGAACGTGTCGGGGAGCTGTTTTTT CASSYGGERVGELFF TRBJ2-2 NA TRBV28 NA
TGTGCCAGCAGTTCCGCCCTGGCAGAGCAGTACTTC CASSSALAEQYF TRBJ2-7 NA TRBV28 NA
TGTGCCAGCAGCGTTACAGGGTTAACTGAAGCTTTCTTT CASSVTGLTEAFF TRBJ1-1 NA TRBV2 NA
TGCGCCAGCAGCTTGGTAGCGGGGGGCTCCACAGATACGCAGTATTTT CASSLVAGGSTDTQYF TRBJ2-3 NA TRBV5-1 TRBD2
TGTGCCAGCAGCCTTGGGGGCCGGAACGAGCAGTACTTC CASSLGGRNEQYF TRBJ2-7 NA TRBV7-9 NA
TGTGCCAGCAGTTTAGGGTTGAACTATGGCTACACCTTC CASSLGLNYGYTF TRBJ1-2 NA TRBV6-5 NA
TGTGCCAGCTCACCAGGGATGCTAGCGGGCCGTGGGCGGGCGAAGTTCTTC CASSPGMLAGRGRAKFF TRBJ2-1 NA TRBV18 TRBD2
TGTGCCAGCAGCTCCCGTAGCGAGATTAGGATATACGAGCAGTACTTC CASSSRSEIRIYEQYF TRBJ2-7 NA TRBV7-2 NA
TGTGCCAGCAGTGACCCTGCTCGGCCCGTTTACAATTCACCCCTCCACTTT CASSDPARPVYNSPLHF TRBJ1-6 NA TRBV25-1 NA
TGTGCCAGCTCACCTGTAGCGGGAGACTCCTACGAGCAGTACTTC CASSPVAGDSYEQYF TRBJ2-7 NA TRBV18 TRBD2
TGTGCCAGCCGATCCGGGCAAACCTACGAGCAGTACTTC CASRSGQTYEQYF TRBJ2-7 once TRBV25-1 NA
TGTGCCAGCAGTTTAAACCCGTCAGGGTTATATGCTTTCTTT CASSLNPSGLYAFF TRBJ1-1 NA TRBV27 NA
TGTGCCTGGAGTCATCACGGCCGGGACTTCACTAGCACAGATACGCAGTATTTT CAWSHHGRDFTSTDTQYF TRBJ2-3 NA TRBV30 NA
TGTGCCATCTCAGCAGGGGCAGCGGCGGCCTACAATGAGCAGTTCTTC CAISAGAAAAYNEQFF TRBJ2-1 NA TRBV10-3 NA
TGCAGCGTTGCTGGGATAGGGACAGGACCCGAATTAAGCTCCTACAATGAGCAGTTCTTC CSVAGIGTGPELSSYNEQFF TRBJ2-1 NA TRBV29-1 TRBD1
TGTGCCAGCAGCTTAGGCCCTAAAAACATTCAGTACTTC CASSLGPKNIQYF TRBJ2-4 many TRBV7-2 NA
TGCGCCAGCAGCTTGGTGCGCGGGGGAAAATACGAGCAGTACTTC CASSLVRGGKYEQYF TRBJ2-7 NA TRBV5-1 TRBD2
TGTGTCTTAGCCTCTGGAAACACCATATATTTT CVLASGNTIYF TRBJ1-3 NA TRBV30 NA
TGTGCCATCAGTGAGTCGGGGAAGAATCAGCCCCAGCATTTT CAISESGKNQPQHF TRBJ1-5 NA TRBV10-3 NA
TGTGCTAGTGGTCGCGCGGGTGGCCGGGCGTCCCTCCACTTT CASGRAGGRASLHF TRBJ1-6 NA TRBV12-5 NA
TGTGCCAGTAGTATCTCAGGGGGAAGCTCCTACGAGCAGTACTTC CASSISGGSSYEQYF TRBJ2-7 once TRBV19 TRBD1
TGCAGCGTTGTCTTTCGAATCAGCTCCTACAATGAGCAGTTCTTC CSVVFRISSYNEQFF TRBJ2-1 NA TRBV29-1 NA
TGTGCCAGCAGGTCCGCCAGGGGGAATGAGGACTATGGCTACACCTTC CASRSARGNEDYGYTF TRBJ1-2 NA TRBV5-6 TRBD1
TGTGCCAGCAGTTTGCCCGTCGGGGATGAAGCTTTCTTT CASSLPVGDEAFF TRBJ1-1 NA TRBV28 NA